The 20 T cell receptor beta chains reported below all come from one sample, sequenced in a study of cytomegalovirus exposure and HLA in healthy donors. The study ran its PCR with 60 Vbeta and 13 Jbeta primers. Using immunoSEQ multiplex PCR, the repertoire was profiled, and TCRdb retains in-frame clones only, with some absent. The repertoire holds roughly 97,000 clones, with around 81% as singletons. Sequenced input: PBMCs. All receptors come from a man between 40 and 49 years old in good health and CMV-seropositive.

The chain uses TRBV19 and TRBJ1-6; D uncertain. CDR1 and CDR2 (germline): LNHDA, SQIVND (reference sequence). V lost 2 bases and J lost 3, with 8 bases in between. The CDR3 loop spans 15 amino acids. DNA of the CDR3: TGTGCCAGTAGTATATCCCAGGACTATAATTCACCCCTCCACTTT. It encodes CASSISQDYNSPLHF. Using reference TRBV19 and TRBJ1-6 for the parts outside the CDR3, the full variable domain is DGGITQSPKYLFRKEGQNVTLSCEQNLNHDAMYWYRQDPGQGLRLIYYSQIVNDFQKGDIAEGYSVSREKKESFPLTVTSAQKNPTAFYLCASSISQDYNSPLHFGNGTRLTVT.

The chain employs TRBV15 and TRBJ1-5; weak D call: TRBD1 (5 bases). CDR1 is LNHNV and CDR2 is YYDKDF in the germline V gene (reference sequence). The V and J ends lost 0 bases and 9 bases respectively, with 15 bases between them. This CDR3 comprises 15 residues. In DNA form, the CDR3 reads TGTGCCACCAGCAGAGATGGGCAGCCAGGGTTGCCCCAGCATTTT. As protein: CATSRDGQPGLPQHF.

This clone was seen once. The rearrangement joins TRBV27 to TRBJ2-7; 7 bases are a match to TRBD2. J gave up 2 bases and V 2 bases, and 0 bases lay outside the gene matches. Germline CDR1 is MNHEY and CDR2 is SMNVEV (reference sequence). The CDR3 length is 13 residues. The CDR3 DNA reads as TGTGCCAGCAGTTTAGCGGGAGCCTACGAGCAGTACTTC. This translates into CASSLAGAYEQYF.

This clone appeared a few times. This chain links TRBV7-2 with TRBJ2-5; tentatively, D is TRBD2 (5 bases). V lost 7 bases to trimming and J lost 0 bases, with 12 bases between them. This CDR3 contains 14 residues. Germline-derived CDR1 and CDR2 are SGHTA and FQGNSA. CDR3 sequence (DNA): TGTGCCAGCACCCGAGGGCTAAACCAAGAGACCCAGTACTTC. It is translated as CASTRGLNQETQYF.

J is TRBJ2-1 and V is TRBV28, with 8 bases that match TRBD1. CDR1 and CDR2 (germline): MDHEN, SYDVKM. The length of the CDR3 is 15 residues. The J segment lost 5 bases and the V segment lost 6 bases, leaving 9 bases of the junction unmatched. The CDR3 nucleotides read TGTGCCAGCAGATTCCGGGACAGGCCCCACAATGAGCAGTTCTTC. It encodes CASRFRDRPHNEQFF. The full variable domain, its missing parts supplied by reference TRBV28 and TRBJ2-1, is DVKVTQSSRYLVKRTGEKVFLECVQDMDHENMFWYRQDPGLGLRLIYFSYDVKMKEKGDIPEGYSVSREKKERFSLILESASTNQTSMYLCASRFRDRPHNEQFFGPGTRLTVL.

This clone appeared once. The V call is TRBV4-1, the J call TRBJ2-1, with 13 bases that match TRBD2. Germline assignment: CDR1 MGHRA and CDR2 YSYEKL. The CDR3 contains 19 residues. V lost 2 bases to trimming and J lost 0 bases; unmatched junction nucleotides: 7. CDR3 residues: CASSQSGLAGASSYNEQFF. The CDR3 DNA is TGCGCCAGCAGCCAATCCGGACTAGCGGGGGCAAGCTCCTACAATGAGCAGTTCTTC.

Here the CDR3 reads CASGLRQGATYEQYF. As DNA, the CDR3 is TGTGCTAGTGGTTTGAGACAGGGGGCAACCTACGAGCAGTACTTC. The chain links TRBV12-5 to TRBJ2-7, with 10 positions matching TRBD1. Germline loops: CDR1 LGHNT, CDR2 FRNRAP. This CDR3 is 15 amino acids long. The trim removed 2 bases at V and 2 bases at J, leaving 3 bases unmatched.

Concerning this clone: This same CDR3 is encoded by further DNA sequences in the sample. The chain recombines TRBV6-1 with TRBJ1-1; D may be TRBD1 (5 bases). The CDR3 extends over 14 amino acids. Trimming left V 6 bases short and J 1 base short, with 12 bases between. CDR1 MNHNS and CDR2 SASEGT come from the germline V gene. In nucleotides, the CDR3 is TGTGCCAGCAGGCCCGGTCAGGGGAACACTGAAGCTTTCTTT. This gives the protein CASRPGQGNTEAFF.

The chain combines TRBV9 with TRBJ2-4; 8 nucleotides agree with TRBD2. CDR1 SGDLS and CDR2 YYNGEE come from the germline V gene. Trimming removed 4 bases from V and 5 bases from J; junction bases left unmatched: 14. This CDR3 is built from 17 residues. As DNA, the CDR3 is TGTGCCAGCAGCAGATCCAATAGCGGGGTAGGCGAAAACATTCAGTACTTC. This codes for CASSRSNSGVGENIQYF.

The chain carries TRBV18 and TRBJ2-1, with TRBD2 identical over 9 bases. V was pared by 5 bases and J by 6 bases, with 8 bases of the junction left unmatched. Germline V CDR1 and CDR2: KGHSH, LQKENI. CDR3 length equals 15 residues. CDR3 DNA: TGTGCCAGCTCAGACTCGGGACTAGCTGTCAATGAGCAGTTCTTC. Residues: CASSDSGLAVNEQFF. Drawing the rest from reference TRBV18 and TRBJ2-1, the complete variable domain is NAGVMQNPRHLVRRRGQEARLRCSPMKGHSHVYWYRQLPEEGLKFMVYLQKENIIDESGMPKERFSAEFPKEGPSILRIQQVVRGDSAAYFCASSDSGLAVNEQFFGPGTRLTVL.

This sequence joins TRBV10-3 and TRBJ1-1; D possibly corresponds to TRBD1 (5 bases). The CDR3 loop spans 13 amino acids. CDR1 and CDR2 from the germline V gene are ENHRY and SYGVKD. V dropped 0 bases and J dropped 10 bases, with 12 bases sitting between them. CDR3: CAISESTDKGAFF. The CDR3 nucleotides read TGTGCCATCAGTGAGTCGACAGACAAAGGAGCTTTCTTT.

The chain joins TRBV5-1 to TRBJ2-2; D perhaps matches TRBD1 (5 bases). With 4 bases removed from V and 0 bases from J, the gap between germline ends came to 13 bases. CDR1 SGHRS and CDR2 YFSETQ come from the germline V gene. The CDR3 is 16 amino acids. CDR3 sequence: CASSTGTRANTGELFF. The CDR3 nucleotides read TGCGCCAGCAGCACAGGAACCCGCGCGAACACCGGGGAGCTGTTTTTT.

This clone was detected once. The rearrangement uses TRBV29-1 and TRBJ2-7; 7 bases are a match to TRBD1. Trimming at V came to 4 bases and at J to 2 bases, leaving 2 bases not matched to a gene. CDR3 length: 12 residues. Germline V gene sequence: CDR1 SQVTM, CDR2 ANQGSEA. The CDR3 protein is CSVGGQTYEQYF. The CDR3 DNA sequence: TGCAGCGTTGGGGGACAGACCTACGAGCAGTACTTC.

V usage is TRBV11-2 and J usage is TRBJ1-1; maybe TRBD1 (5 bases). The germline V and J ends were trimmed by 4 bases and 5 bases, with 8 bases remaining between them. The CDR3 has 12 amino acids. Germline loops: CDR1 SGHAT, CDR2 FQNNGV. CDR3 nucleotides: TGTGCCAGCAGCTGGGGGGGGACTGAAGCTTTCTTT. Its translation is CASSWGGTEAFF.

This clone has a single count. The chain couples TRBV9 to TRBJ2-1, with 9 nucleotides matching TRBD1. Germline V gene data show CDR1 as SGDLS and CDR2 as YYNGEE. V shed 4 bases, J shed 6 bases, and the junction held 8 bases outside the gene matches. The CDR3 is 15 amino acids. The CDR3 protein is CASSNRDRVINEQFF. CDR3 coding DNA: TGTGCCAGCAGCAACCGGGACAGGGTCATCAATGAGCAGTTCTTC.

The CDR3 reads CASSLQSQGYTF. The CDR3 nucleotides read TGTGCCAGCAGCTTGCAGTCTCAGGGCTACACCTTC. The chain has TRBV5-6 and TRBJ1-2; D unresolved. CDR1 and CDR2 from the germline V gene are SGHDT and YYEEEE. CDR3 length: 12 amino acids. The V end was cut by 1 base, the J end by 8 bases, with 9 bases between.

Details on this clone: Other DNA sequences of this sample code for an identical CDR3. The gene calls are TRBV28 and TRBJ2-3; D is possibly TRBD2 (6 bases). V was shortened by 5 bases and J by 0 bases, with 12 bases between the two germline ends. There are 15 residues in the CDR3. Germline CDR1 reads MDHEN; CDR2 reads SYDVKM. CDR3 in DNA: TGTGCCAGCAGTCCTCCGGGACTTAGCACAGATACGCAGTATTTT. Protein sequence: CASSPPGLSTDTQYF.

This clone was picked up a small number of times. The genes are TRBV10-2 and TRBJ1-6; TRBD1 agrees at 9 bases. Trimming at V came to 4 bases and at J to 10 bases, leaving 14 bases not matched to a gene. CDR3 length: 17 residues. Germline CDR1 reads WSHSY; CDR2 reads SAAADI. The chain's CDR3 is CASSAGVNRGQGSPLHF. DNA of the CDR3: TGCGCCAGCAGTGCTGGAGTAAACAGGGGGCAGGGATCACCCCTCCACTTT.

This chain links TRBV5-4 with TRBJ1-2, with TRBD1 identical over 8 bases. The trim removed 4 bases at V and 4 bases at J, leaving 6 bases unmatched. Looked up from germline, CDR1 is SGHNT and CDR2 is YYREEE (reference sequence). This CDR3 is built from 14 residues. In DNA form, the CDR3 reads TGTGCCAGCAGCCTAGACAGGGGCCGCTATGGCTACACCTTC. As protein: CASSLDRGRYGYTF.

V and J are TRBV5-4 and TRBJ1-5; D is unresolved. The germline gives CDR1 SGHNT, CDR2 YYREEE (reference sequence). V was cut by 0 bases and J by 1 base, with 8 bases left in between. The CDR3 length is 15 residues. The CDR3 here is CASSLDRASNQPQHF. CDR3 coding DNA: TGTGCCAGCAGCTTGGATAGAGCGAGCAATCAGCCCCAGCATTTT.